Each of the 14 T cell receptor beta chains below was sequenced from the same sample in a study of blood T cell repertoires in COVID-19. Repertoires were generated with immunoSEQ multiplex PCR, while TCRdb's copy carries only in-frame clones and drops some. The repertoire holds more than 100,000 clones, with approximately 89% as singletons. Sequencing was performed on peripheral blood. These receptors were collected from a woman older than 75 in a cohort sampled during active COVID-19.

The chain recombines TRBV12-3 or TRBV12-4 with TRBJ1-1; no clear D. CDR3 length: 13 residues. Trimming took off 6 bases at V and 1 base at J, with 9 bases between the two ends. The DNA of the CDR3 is TGTGCCAGCAGGAGGTCTACGAACACTGAAGCTTTCTTT. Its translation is CASRRSTNTEAFF.

The CDR3 here is CASSRQGSRAFF. The CDR3 region has the DNA TGTGCCAGCAGTCGACAGGGGAGTCGAGCTTTCTTT. V is TRBV28 and J is TRBJ1-1; 8 positions match TRBD1. CDR1 is MDHEN and CDR2 is SYDVKM in the germline V gene. After removal of 5 bases from V and 10 bases from J, the junction contained 6 bases not matched to a gene. This CDR3 contains 12 residues.

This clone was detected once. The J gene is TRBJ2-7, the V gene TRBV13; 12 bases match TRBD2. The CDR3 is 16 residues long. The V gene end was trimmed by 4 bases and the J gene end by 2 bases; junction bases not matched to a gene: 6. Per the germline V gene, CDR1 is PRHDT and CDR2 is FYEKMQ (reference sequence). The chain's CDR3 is CASSSLRLAGAYEQYF. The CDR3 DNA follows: TGTGCCAGCAGCTCCCTTAGACTAGCGGGGGCCTACGAGCAGTACTTC.

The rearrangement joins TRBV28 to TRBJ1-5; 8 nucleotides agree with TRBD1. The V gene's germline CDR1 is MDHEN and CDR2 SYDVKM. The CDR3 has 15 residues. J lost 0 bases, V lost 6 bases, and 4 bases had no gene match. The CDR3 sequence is CASRMGQVSNQPQHF. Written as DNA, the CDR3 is TGTGCCAGCAGGATGGGACAGGTTAGCAATCAGCCCCAGCATTTT.

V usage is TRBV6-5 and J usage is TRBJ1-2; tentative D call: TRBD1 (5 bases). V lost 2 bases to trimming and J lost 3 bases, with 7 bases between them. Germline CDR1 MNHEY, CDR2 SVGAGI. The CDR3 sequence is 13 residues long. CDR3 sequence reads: CASSYDSDYGYTF. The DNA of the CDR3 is TGTGCCAGCAGTTACGACAGTGACTATGGCTACACCTTC.

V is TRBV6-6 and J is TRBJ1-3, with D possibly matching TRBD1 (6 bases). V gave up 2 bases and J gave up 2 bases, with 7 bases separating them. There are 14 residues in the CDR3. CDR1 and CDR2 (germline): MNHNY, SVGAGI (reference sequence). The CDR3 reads CASSYGTTGNTIYF. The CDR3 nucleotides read TGTGCCAGCAGTTACGGGACAACTGGAAACACCATATATTTT.

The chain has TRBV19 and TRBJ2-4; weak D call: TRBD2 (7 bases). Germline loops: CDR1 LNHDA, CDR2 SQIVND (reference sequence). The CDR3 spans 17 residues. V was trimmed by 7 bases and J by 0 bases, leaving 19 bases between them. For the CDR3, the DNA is TGTGCCAGTACCTGGGCGGGGGCCTCCTCAGCCAAAAACATTCAGTACTTC. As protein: CASTWAGASSAKNIQYF.

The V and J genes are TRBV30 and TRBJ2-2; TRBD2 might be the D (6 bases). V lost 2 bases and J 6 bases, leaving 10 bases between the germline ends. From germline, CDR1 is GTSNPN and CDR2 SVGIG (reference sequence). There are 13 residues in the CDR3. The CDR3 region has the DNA TGTGCCTGGAGTAATCCGGGGGCCGGGGAGCTGTTTTTT. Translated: CAWSNPGAGELFF.

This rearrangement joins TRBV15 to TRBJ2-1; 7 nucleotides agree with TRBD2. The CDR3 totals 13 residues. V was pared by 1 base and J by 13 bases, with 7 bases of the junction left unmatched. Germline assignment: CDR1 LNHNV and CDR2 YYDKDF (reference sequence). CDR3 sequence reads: CATSRADGGTQFF. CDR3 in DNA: TGTGCCACCAGCAGAGCGGACGGGGGGACCCAGTTCTTC. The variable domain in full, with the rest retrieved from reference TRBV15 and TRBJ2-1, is DAMVIQNPRYQVTQFGKPVTLSCSQTLNHNVMYWYQQKSSQAPKLLFHYYDKDFNNEADTPDNFQSRRPNTSFCFLDIRSPGLGDTAMYLCATSRADGGTQFFGPGTRLTVL.

CDR3 in DNA: TGTGCCAGCAGCAACTCGCCAGGGAACAATCAGCCCCAGCATTTT. This gives the protein CASSNSPGNNQPQHF. The chain employs TRBV6-5 and TRBJ1-5, with D possibly matching TRBD1 (5 bases). This CDR3 is 15 amino acids long. Germline CDR1 is MNHEY and CDR2 is SVGAGI. V was pared by 6 bases and J by 3 bases, with 15 bases between.

The CDR3 bases are TGTGCCAGCAGCGTAAAGGAGGGACTGCCAACTTACGAGCAGTACTTC. Translation gives CASSVKEGLPTYEQYF. The chain employs TRBV9 and TRBJ2-7, with D perhaps matching TRBD2 (6 bases). V was shortened by 1 base and J by 4 bases, with 18 bases between the two germline ends. This CDR3 has 16 amino acids. Germline loops: CDR1 SGDLS, CDR2 YYNGEE.

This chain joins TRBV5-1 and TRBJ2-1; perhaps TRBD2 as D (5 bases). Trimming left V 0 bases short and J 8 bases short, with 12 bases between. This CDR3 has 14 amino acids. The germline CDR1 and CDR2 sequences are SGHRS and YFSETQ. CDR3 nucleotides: TGCGCCAGCAGCTTGGGGCTAGAGGGCGATGAGCAGTTCTTC. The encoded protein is CASSLGLEGDEQFF.

CDR3 in DNA: TGTGCCAGCAGTTATGTCCCCGGAGGGGGAAACACCATATATTTT. As protein: CASSYVPGGGNTIYF. The chain is built from TRBV6-5 and TRBJ1-3; no clear D gene. Between the trimmed V and J ends, which lost 3 bases and 4 bases, there was a span of 13 bases. The CDR3 runs 15 residues. Germline lookup yields CDR1 MNHEY and CDR2 SVGAGI.

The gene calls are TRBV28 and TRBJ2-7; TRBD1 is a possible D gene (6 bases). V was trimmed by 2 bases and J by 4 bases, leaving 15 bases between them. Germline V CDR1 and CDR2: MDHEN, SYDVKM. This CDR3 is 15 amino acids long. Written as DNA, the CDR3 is TGTGCCAGCAGTTTACCACAGGGCTCGTCGTACGAGCAGTACTTC. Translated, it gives CASSLPQGSSYEQYF.